Below are 26 T cell receptor beta chains sequenced from a single sample in a study of regulatory T cells in long-lasting Graves disease. As to time point: newly diagnosed GD, antithyroid drugs for less than 3 months. Preparation of the TCR library used RNA extracted from PBMCs. CDR3-region Arm-PCR and iRepertoire HTBI primers produced the TCR beta libraries. TCRdb reprocessed the multiplex PCR reads with MiXCR, giving one entry per CDR3 protein. In the table there are 400,000 to 550,000 distinct CDR3 sequences, 14% to 15% of which are singletons. Another study also made use of these data, one on T cells in Graves' hyperthyroidism and ophthalmopathy.

The specimen comprised peripheral blood mononuclear cells (PBMCs), sampled at new diagnosis, from a patient treated with antithyroid drugs. These receptor sequences come from a woman in her 30s with Graves disease.

The CDR3 here is CATSDSRDYSYEQYF. Here the CDR3 DNA reads TGTGCCACCAGTGATTCCCGGGACTACTCCTACGAGCAGTACTTC. V and J are TRBV24-1 and TRBJ2-7, with TRBD2 identical over 7 bases. CDR3 length equals 15 residues. V lost 2 bases to trimming and J lost 0 bases; unmatched junction nucleotides: 3. Germline V gene lookup returns CDR1 KGHDR and CDR2 SFDVKD.

This clonotype occurred many times. This chain joins TRBV7-3 and TRBJ2-3; D is unclear. There are 14 residues in the CDR3. In germline, CDR1 is SGHTA, CDR2 FQGTGA. The V gene lost 0 bases and the J gene lost 2 bases, with 6 bases spanning the gap. The CDR3 reads CASSLTAFTDTQYF. The CDR3 DNA reads as TGTGCCAGCAGCTTAACGGCATTCACAGATACGCAGTATTTT. The whole variable domain, filled in from reference TRBV7-3 and TRBJ2-3, reads GAGVSQTPSNKVTEKGKYVELRCDPISGHTALYWYRQSLGQGPEFLIYFQGTGAADDSGLPNDRFFAVRPEGSVSTLKIQRTERGDSAVYLCASSLTAFTDTQYFGPGTRLTVL.

The chain carries TRBV11-3 and TRBJ1-2, with D maybe TRBD1 (5 bases). Germline V CDR1 and CDR2: SGHNT, YENEEA. V shed 5 bases and J shed 8 bases, with 12 bases lying between them. There are 12 residues in the CDR3. The DNA for the CDR3 is TGTGCCAGCAGCCGGGGCGGGGACGGCTACACCTTC. Its translation: CASSRGGDGYTF.

This clonotype appeared a few times. Germline is not matched at one junction end, which may reflect a read error. This chain links TRBV6-2 or TRBV6-3 with TRBJ2-4, with TRBD1 as a possible D gene (6 bases). The CDR3 has 18 amino acids. Per germline, CDR1 MNHEY and CDR2 SVGEGT. CDR3 region: CTSSEDLTGHAAKNIQYF. DNA of the CDR3: TGTACCAGCAGTGAGGACCTGACAGGCCATGCCGCCAAAAACATTCAGTACTTC.

This clonotype was seen at least ten times. CDR3 in amino acids: CASSAMVGGTSLTYEQYF. CDR3 coding DNA: TGCGCCAGCAGCGCCATGGTTGGGGGGACGAGCCTCACCTACGAGCAGTACTTC. V is TRBV5-1 and J is TRBJ2-7; tentative D call: TRBD2 (6 bases). The germline gives CDR1 SGHRS, CDR2 YFSETQ. The CDR3 extends over 18 amino acids. V was cut by 4 bases and J by 2 bases, with 25 bases left in between.

The chain has TRBV6-5 and TRBJ2-5, with 7 bases identical to TRBD2. Germline-derived CDR1 and CDR2 are MNHEY and SVGAGI. V shed 3 bases, J shed 5 bases, and the junction held 9 bases outside the gene matches. The length of the CDR3 is 15 residues. The CDR3 nucleotides are TGTGCCAGCAGTTATATGGGGGAGGGCCGGGAGACCCAGTACTTC. Protein product: CASSYMGEGRETQYF.

A few counts support this clonotype. V and J are TRBV10-2 and TRBJ2-7; 9 positions match TRBD1. The trim removed 3 bases at V and 4 bases at J, leaving 1 base unmatched. Germline V CDR1 and CDR2: WSHSY, SAAADI. This CDR3 spans 13 amino acids. The CDR3 protein is CASSDGTGYEQYF. The CDR3 DNA reads as TGCGCCAGCAGTGACGGGACAGGGTACGAGCAGTACTTC.

This clonotype came up many times. V usage is TRBV15 and J usage is TRBJ2-5, with TRBD2 matching over 8 bases. Germline V gives CDR1 LNHNV, CDR2 YYDKDF (reference sequence). The CDR3 is made up of 14 amino acids. V shed 8 bases and J 5 bases; nucleotides not matched to a gene: 10. CDR3 coding DNA: TGTGCCACCGGGGGGCCAGCGGGAGTTGAGACCCAGTACTTC. Its translation: CATGGPAGVETQYF.

The CDR3, as DNA: TGTGCCAGCAGCTTGGTAGGGGCCTTCTCCTACGAGCAGTACTTC. Its translation: CASSLVGAFSYEQYF. The chain employs TRBV11-2 and TRBJ2-7; maybe TRBD1 (5 bases). Germline V gene data show CDR1 as SGHAT and CDR2 as FQNNGV. This CDR3 has 15 amino acids. Trimming pared 3 bases from V and 0 bases from J, leaving 12 bases between.

This clonotype showed up many times. The V gene is TRBV7-9, the J gene TRBJ2-1; D is undetermined. V lost 7 bases and J lost 4, with 8 bases in between. CDR3 length: 12 residues. CDR1 and CDR2 from the germline V gene are SEHNR and FQNEAQ (reference sequence). The CDR3 DNA sequence: TGTGCCAGCACCCCGATATACAATGAGCAGTTCTTC. This codes for CASTPIYNEQFF.

In this sample, this clonotype turned up many times. This sequence joins TRBV12-3 or TRBV12-4 and TRBJ2-7, with D maybe TRBD2 (5 bases). The CDR3 is 15 residues long. V lost 3 bases and J lost 1, with 13 bases in between. The CDR3 protein is CASSFGSGGSYEQYF. The CDR3 nucleotides are TGTGCCAGCAGTTTCGGTTCGGGCGGGTCCTACGAGCAGTACTTC.

This clonotype was observed a handful of times. This chain joins TRBV2 and TRBJ2-5, with D possibly TRBD1 on 6 matching bases. CDR3 length equals 13 residues. CDR1 is SNHLY and CDR2 is FYNNEI in the germline V gene. V dropped 7 bases and J dropped 4 bases, with 13 bases sitting between them. CDR3 sequence: CASKGDSAETQYF. The CDR3 nucleotides are TGTGCCAGCAAGGGGGATAGCGCAGAGACCCAGTACTTC.

The rearrangement links TRBV9 to TRBJ2-3, with D unclear. The CDR3 spans 14 residues. Trimming removed 2 bases from V and 5 bases from J, with 12 bases in between. Germline V gives CDR1 SGDLS, CDR2 YYNGEE. CDR3: CASSVNVALDTQYF. CDR3 DNA: TGTGCCAGCAGCGTTAACGTTGCGTTAGATACGCAGTATTTT.

This clonotype was seen at least ten times. As DNA, the CDR3 is TGTGCCAGCAGTTTATCCCTGACAGGGAATGGTGGGGAGACCCAGTACTTC. It specifies CASSLSLTGNGGETQYF. The chain combines TRBV28 with TRBJ2-5; 7 nucleotides align to TRBD1. CDR1 and CDR2 from the germline V gene are MDHEN and SYDVKM. The CDR3 is 17 amino acids. V shed 1 base and J 5 bases; nucleotides not matched to a gene: 13.

Note on this clonotype: Just one base apart from a much larger clone, this may be a read error. This rearrangement joins TRBV3-1 to TRBJ1-1; TRBD1 is a possible D gene (5 bases). The CDR3 consists of 15 residues. V lost 2 bases, J lost 1 base, and 11 bases lay in between. Germline V gene data show CDR1 as LGHDT and CDR2 as YNNKEL (reference sequence). The CDR3 nucleotides read TGTGCCAGCAGCCAATACCTGGGGGGGAACACTGAAGCTTTCTTT. As protein: CASSQYLGGNTEAFF.

This clonotype came up once. A read error may explain this, as a much larger clone is one base away. V and J are TRBV6-2 or TRBV6-3 and TRBJ2-4; D is undetermined. This CDR3 contains 16 residues. CDR1 MNHEY and CDR2 SVGEGT come from the germline V gene. DNA of the CDR3: TGTGGCAGCAGAAGAACGGCGAGCCCAGCCAAAAACATTCAGTACTTC. The encoded protein is CGSRRTASPAKNIQYF.

Turning to this clonotype: A much larger clone differs by one base, so this may be a read error. This sequence joins TRBV7-2 and TRBJ1-2; 7 bases map to TRBD1. This CDR3 is 13 amino acids long. The J segment lost 4 bases and the V segment lost 6 bases, leaving 5 bases of the junction unmatched. Germline-derived CDR1 and CDR2 are SGHTA and FQGNSA. The DNA for the CDR3 is TGTGCCAGCAGTTCGGACAGGCGCTATGGCTACACCTTC. Its translation: CASSSDRRYGYTF.

This clonotype was picked up many times. The chain couples TRBV20-1 to TRBJ2-1; 7 bases line up with TRBD2. Germline CDR1 DFQATT, CDR2 SNEGSKA (reference sequence). CDR3 length equals 13 residues. V lost 6 bases to trimming and J lost 5 bases; unmatched junction nucleotides: 7. Here the CDR3 reads CSAFAGDDNEQFF. Here the CDR3 DNA reads TGCAGTGCCTTTGCGGGAGATGACAATGAGCAGTTCTTC.

This clonotype was counted ten times or more. This sequence joins TRBV12-3 or TRBV12-4 and TRBJ2-7; D possibly matches TRBD1 or TRBD2 (5 bases each). CDR3 length: 16 amino acids. The ends were cut back, 5 bases at V and 6 bases at J, with 23 bases in the middle. The CDR3 nucleotides are TGTGCCAGCAGTCCTGGACGGGGCCAGGGAGACCCCGAGCAGTACTTC. Protein: CASSPGRGQGDPEQYF.

This chain joins TRBV2 and TRBJ1-5; maybe TRBD1 (5 bases). The CDR3 consists of 16 residues. From germline, CDR1 is SNHLY and CDR2 FYNNEI. V gave up 4 bases and J gave up 2 bases, with 15 bases separating them. As DNA, the CDR3 is TGTGCCAGCAGTGGGATGGGGGGACGCGGCAATCAGCCCCAGCATTTT. This codes for CASSGMGGRGNQPQHF. The variable domain in full, completed from reference TRBV2 and TRBJ1-5, reads EPEVTQTPSHQVTQMGQEVILRCVPISNHLYFYWYRQILGQKVEFLVSFYNNEISEKSEIFDDQFSVERPDGSNFTLKIRSTKLEDSAMYFCASSGMGGRGNQPQHFGDGTRLSIL.

This clonotype has at least ten counts. The rearrangement links TRBV11-2 to TRBJ2-3; the match to TRBD2 covers 10 bases. In germline, CDR1 is SGHAT, CDR2 FQNNGV. The CDR3 extends over 15 amino acids. The V gene end was trimmed by 4 bases and the J gene end by 2 bases; junction bases not matched to a gene: 3. DNA of the CDR3: TGTGCCAGCAGCTCTAGCGGGAGTCTCACAGATACGCAGTATTTT. Amino acid sequence: CASSSSGSLTDTQYF.

This clonotype was seen more than once but under ten times. The CDR3 sequence: CASSYQGSNVLTF. In DNA form, the CDR3 reads TGTGCCAGCAGTTACCAGGGGTCCAACGTCCTGACTTTC. The genes are TRBV6-5 and TRBJ2-6; D might be TRBD1 (6 bases). The length of the CDR3 is 13 residues. V was trimmed by 2 bases and J by 8 bases, leaving 7 bases between them. Germline CDR1 reads MNHEY; CDR2 reads SVGAGI.

This clonotype was recorded a few times. The CDR3 protein is CASSLNHPWVLETQYF. The DNA of the CDR3 is TGTGCCAGCAGCTTAAACCATCCGTGGGTTTTAGAGACCCAGTACTTC. The chain has TRBV7-2 and TRBJ2-5; D unresolved. V lost 2 bases and J 4 bases, leaving 17 bases between the germline ends. Germline CDR1 and CDR2: SGHTA and FQGNSA. The CDR3 sequence is 16 residues long.

The chain employs TRBV7-9 and TRBJ1-1; 7 nucleotides align to TRBD1. The J segment lost 2 bases and the V segment lost 5 bases, leaving 8 bases of the junction unmatched. The V gene's germline CDR1 is SEHNR and CDR2 FQNEAQ (reference sequence). This CDR3 spans 15 amino acids. CDR3 sequence reads: CASSPRGQSNTEAFF. CDR3 DNA: TGTGCCAGCAGCCCCAGGGGACAGTCAAACACTGAAGCTTTCTTT. Supplemented by reference TRBV7-9 and TRBJ1-1, the full variable domain reads DTGVSQNPRHKITKRGQNVTFRCDPISEHNRLYWYRQTLGQGPEFLTYFQNEAQLEKSRLLSDRFSAERPKGSFSTLEIQRTEQGDSAMYLCASSPRGQSNTEAFFGQGTRLTVV.

There are many counts of this clonotype. This chain uses TRBV11-3 with TRBJ2-1; the D is unclear. Per the germline V gene, CDR1 is SGHNT and CDR2 is YENEEA. The germline V and J ends were trimmed by 0 bases and 0 bases, with 9 bases remaining between them. The CDR3 runs 16 residues. CDR3 bases: TGTGCCAGCAGCTTAGATTCAGCTATCTCCTACAATGAGCAGTTCTTC. It codes for CASSLDSAISYNEQFF.

This clonotype was counted many times. V gene TRBV29-1 combines with J gene TRBJ2-7; a possible D gene is TRBD2 (6 bases). This CDR3 is built from 14 residues. Per germline, CDR1 SQVTM and CDR2 ANQGSEA. The germline V and J ends were trimmed by 4 bases and 0 bases, with 13 bases remaining between them. The DNA of the CDR3 is TGCAGCGTTGGAGTAGGAGGGAGCTCCTACGAGCAGTACTTC. Translated: CSVGVGGSSYEQYF.